The 27 T cell receptor beta chains in this list originate from one sample, sequenced in a study of blood T cell repertoires in COVID-19. Using immunoSEQ multiplex PCR, the repertoire was profiled, and TCRdb retains in-frame clones only, with some absent. The table shows roughly 230,000 clones, with 88% occurring only once. The specimen was peripheral blood. These receptors all come from a man in his sixties or seventies with acute or convalescent COVID-19.

In its sample, this clone was seen once. The chain employs TRBV13 and TRBJ2-7, with D tentatively TRBD1 (6 bases). CDR1 is PRHDT, CDR2 FYEKMQ, per germline (reference sequence). The length of the CDR3 is 13 residues. Trimming removed 4 bases at V and 1 base at J, with 8 bases between. CDR3 nucleotide sequence: TGTGCCAGCAGCTCGGACAGATCCTACGAGCAGTACTTC. It encodes CASSSDRSYEQYF. The variable domain in full, with the rest retrieved from reference TRBV13 and TRBJ2-7, is AAGVIQSPRHLIKEKRETATLKCYPIPRHDTVYWYQQGPGQDPQFLISFYEKMQSDKGSIPDRFSAQQFSDYHSELNMSSLELGDSALYFCASSSDRSYEQYFGPGTRLTVT.

The chain employs TRBV29-1 and TRBJ1-2; 7 bases match TRBD1. The germline V gene encodes CDR1 SQVTM and CDR2 ANQGSEA. The CDR3 has 14 residues. Trimming removed 2 bases from V and 4 bases from J; junction bases left unmatched: 7. As DNA, the CDR3 is TGCAGCGTTGAACCACCGGGACAGCCCTATGGCTACACCTTC. Amino acid sequence: CSVEPPGQPYGYTF.

The V and J genes are TRBV3-1 (or the pseudogene TRBV3-2) and TRBJ2-1, with 11 bases identical to TRBD1. This CDR3 has 17 residues. J gave up 7 bases and V 3 bases, and 11 bases lay outside the gene matches. Germline V gene lookup returns CDR1 LGHDT and CDR2 YNNKEL (reference sequence). The CDR3 bases are TGTGCCAGCAGCCATGCTTACTGGGACAGGGGGTTTAATGAGCAGTTCTTC. Translating it yields CASSHAYWDRGFNEQFF.

CDR3 coding DNA: TGTGCTAGTGGTTTGGCCGGGGGTACGGGATACGAGCAGTACTTC. This translates into CASGLAGGTGYEQYF. The chain links TRBV12-5 to TRBJ2-7, with D maybe TRBD2 (6 bases). The CDR3 has 15 residues. The V gene's germline CDR1 is LGHNT and CDR2 FRNRAP. The germline V and J ends were trimmed by 1 base and 4 bases, with 14 bases remaining between them.

The J gene is TRBJ1-2, the V gene TRBV30, with TRBD1 matching 10 bases. CDR1 and CDR2 (germline): GTSNPN, SVGIG (reference sequence). CDR3 length: 14 residues. Trimming took 1 base from V and 7 from J; bases not matched to a gene: 6. CDR3 region: CAWSARDRGSGYTF. CDR3 bases: TGTGCCTGGAGTGCTCGGGACAGGGGTTCTGGCTACACCTTC.

The V gene is TRBV15, the J gene TRBJ2-1; D is possibly TRBD2 (6 bases). Germline V gene sequence: CDR1 LNHNV, CDR2 YYDKDF (reference sequence). Deletions cut 8 bases from V and 4 bases from J, with 18 bases between. CDR3 size: 15 residues. CDR3 DNA sequence: TGTGCCACCTCTGATCCGGGACTCGGATACAATGAGCAGTTCTTC. As protein: CATSDPGLGYNEQFF.

This clone was recorded a few times. The V gene is TRBV7-8, the J gene TRBJ2-7; 7 nucleotides line up with TRBD1. With V trimmed by 9 bases and J by 3 bases, 11 bases remained unmatched. The germline gives CDR1 SGHVS, CDR2 FQNEAQ. The CDR3 is 14 residues long. CDR3 sequence reads: CASQGEGGLYEQYF. The CDR3 nucleotides are TGTGCCAGTCAGGGGGAAGGAGGCCTCTACGAGCAGTACTTC.

The chain recombines TRBV5-1 with TRBJ1-2; D uncertain. Germline CDR1 SGHRS, CDR2 YFSETQ. This CDR3 is built from 13 residues. V was pared by 0 bases and J by 7 bases, with 10 bases between. The CDR3 protein is CASSLEPLAGYTF. CDR3 coding DNA: TGCGCCAGCAGCTTGGAGCCTCTAGCTGGCTACACCTTC. Together with reference TRBV5-1 and TRBJ1-2, the CDR3 gives the full variable domain: KAGVTQTPRYLIKTRGQQVTLSCSPISGHRSVSWYQQTPGQGLQFLFEYFSETQRNKGNFPGRFSGRQFSNSRSEMNVSTLELGDSALYLCASSLEPLAGYTFGSGTRLTVV.

The chain employs TRBV29-1 and TRBJ1-2; D perhaps matches TRBD1 (5 bases). The CDR3 has 12 residues. CDR1 and CDR2 (germline): SQVTM, ANQGSEA. The V end lost 4 bases, the J end lost 7 bases, and 13 bases lay between the germline ends. Written as DNA, the CDR3 is TGCAGCGTTGTACGGCAGGGCAGTGGCTACACCTTC. This codes for CSVVRQGSGYTF.

This clone has ten or more counts. The rearrangement links TRBV5-1 to TRBJ2-7; no clear D gene. Germline loops: CDR1 SGHRS, CDR2 YFSETQ. This CDR3 is 11 amino acids long. Deletions cut 4 bases from V and 3 bases from J, with 5 bases between. CDR3 residues: CASSAHYEQYF. CDR3 bases: TGCGCCAGCAGCGCGCACTACGAGCAGTACTTC.

V is TRBV5-1 and J is TRBJ2-1, with TRBD2 matching over 14 bases. CDR3 length equals 16 residues. Losses at the gene ends were 4 bases for V and 7 bases for J; bases not matched to a gene: 7. CDR1 and CDR2 (germline): SGHRS, YFSETQ. The CDR3 is CASSPGGTSGRNEQFF. The CDR3 region has the DNA TGCGCCAGCAGCCCTGGCGGGACTAGCGGGAGAAATGAGCAGTTCTTC.

The chain links TRBV27 to TRBJ1-1; 7 nucleotides agree with TRBD1. Trimming removed 0 bases from V and 4 bases from J; junction bases left unmatched: 11. This CDR3 contains 17 residues. The germline CDR1 and CDR2 sequences are MNHEY and SMNVEV (reference sequence). In nucleotides, the CDR3 is TGTGCCAGCAGTTTATCCGCTACAGGGGTCGGGGGCACTGAAGCTTTCTTT. Translating it yields CASSLSATGVGGTEAFF.

The rearrangement joins TRBV18 to TRBJ1-3; a possible D gene is TRBD1 (6 bases). Trimming cost V 4 bases and J 4 bases, with 14 bases left between them. The CDR3 contains 15 residues. Germline CDR1 KGHSH, CDR2 LQKENI. DNA of the CDR3: TGTGCCAGCTCACAAACAGGGATAGGAGGAAACACCATATATTTT. It codes for CASSQTGIGGNTIYF.

The gene calls are TRBV10-3 and TRBJ2-1; a possible D gene is TRBD1 (5 bases). Germline CDR1 is ENHRY and CDR2 is SYGVKD. This CDR3 is built from 12 residues. Trimming cost V 3 bases and J 7 bases, with 7 bases left between them. The chain's CDR3 is CAISDRANEQFF. Written as DNA, the CDR3 is TGTGCCATCAGTGACAGGGCTAATGAGCAGTTCTTC.

The chain carries TRBV3-1 (or the pseudogene TRBV3-2) and TRBJ2-2; tentative D call: TRBD2 (5 bases). The CDR3 consists of 16 residues. Germline V gives CDR1 LGHDT, CDR2 YNNKEL (reference sequence). Trimming left V 0 bases short and J 4 bases short, with 12 bases between. CDR3 nucleotides: TGTGCCAGCAGCCAAGATCCGGGGTGGACCACCGGGGAGCTGTTTTTT. This gives the protein CASSQDPGWTTGELFF.

This sequence joins TRBV7-2 and TRBJ2-2; tentative D call: TRBD1 (5 bases). Germline lookup yields CDR1 SGHTA and CDR2 FQGNSA. The CDR3 length is 13 residues. The germline V and J ends were trimmed by 1 base and 8 bases, with 8 bases remaining between them. The CDR3 loop is CASSLVRTGELFF. In DNA form, the CDR3 reads TGTGCCAGCAGCTTAGTCAGGACAGGGGAGCTGTTTTTT.

This clone was observed once. The V gene is TRBV9, the J gene TRBJ2-3, with D unresolved. The V and J ends lost 4 bases and 0 bases respectively, with 9 bases between them. The CDR3 contains 14 residues. The germline gives CDR1 SGDLS, CDR2 YYNGEE. The chain's CDR3 is CASSPLLSTDTQYF. CDR3 bases: TGTGCCAGCAGCCCCCTACTAAGCACAGATACGCAGTATTTT.

J is TRBJ1-5 and V is TRBV19; D not resolved. CDR1 and CDR2 from the germline V gene are LNHDA and SQIVND (reference sequence). The CDR3 has 12 amino acids. The V and J ends lost 6 bases and 11 bases respectively, with 14 bases between them. CDR3 coding DNA: TGTGCCAGTAGCCCCGCAACAAATACCCAGCATTTT. It is translated as CASSPATNTQHF. The full variable domain, in which reference TRBV19 and TRBJ1-5 provide the parts outside the CDR3, is DGGITQSPKYLFRKEGQNVTLSCEQNLNHDAMYWYRQDPGQGLRLIYYSQIVNDFQKGDIAEGYSVSREKKESFPLTVTSAQKNPTAFYLCASSPATNTQHFGDGTRLSIL.

The chain employs TRBV20-1 and TRBJ2-5; weak D call: TRBD2 (5 bases). This CDR3 is 11 amino acids long. From germline, CDR1 is DFQATT and CDR2 SNEGSKA (reference sequence). Deletions cut 7 bases from V and 5 bases from J, with 11 bases between. The CDR3 is CSGQLGETQYF. CDR3 nucleotides: TGCAGTGGCCAACTAGGGGAGACCCAGTACTTC.

The chain recombines TRBV5-1 with TRBJ1-4; 12 nucleotides line up with TRBD1. From germline, CDR1 is SGHRS and CDR2 YFSETQ. The CDR3 totals 20 residues. The V gene end was trimmed by 0 bases and the J gene end by 3 bases; junction bases not matched to a gene: 12. The CDR3 sequence is CASSLDFVGQGASSNEKLFF. The DNA of the CDR3 is TGCGCCAGCAGCTTGGATTTTGTGGGACAGGGGGCCTCTTCTAATGAAAAACTGTTTTTT.

The CDR3 DNA reads as TGTGCCAGCAGCTACTCAGGGGCCGGAAACACCATATATTTT. Translation gives CASSYSGAGNTIYF. The genes are TRBV7-3 and TRBJ1-3, with a possible D match to TRBD1 (6 bases). With 4 bases removed from V and 4 bases from J, the gap between germline ends came to 11 bases. Germline V lookup: CDR1 SGHTA, CDR2 FQGTGA. The CDR3 is made up of 14 amino acids.

The V call is TRBV7-9, the J call TRBJ2-1, with TRBD2 matching over 9 bases. Germline trimming cut 4 bases from V and 8 bases from J; bases unmatched to any gene: 6. CDR1 SEHNR and CDR2 FQNEAQ come from the germline V gene (reference sequence). The CDR3 loop spans 14 amino acids. CDR3: CASSWGLAVDEQFF. DNA for the CDR3: TGTGCCAGCAGCTGGGGACTAGCTGTCGATGAGCAGTTCTTC.

This chain joins TRBV5-1 and TRBJ1-6, with 10 nucleotides matching TRBD1. V was clipped by 1 base and J by 9 bases; unmatched bases: 4. The CDR3 is 15 residues long. In germline, CDR1 is SGHRS, CDR2 YFSETQ. CDR3 region: CASSLSTGGRSPLHF. DNA for the CDR3: TGCGCCAGCAGCTTGTCGACAGGGGGCCGTTCACCCCTCCACTTT.

The chain employs TRBV5-1 and TRBJ1-4; D possibly corresponds to TRBD1 (5 bases). The CDR3 consists of 16 residues. From germline, CDR1 is SGHRS and CDR2 YFSETQ. The V and J ends lost 4 bases and 2 bases respectively, with 15 bases between them. Written as DNA, the CDR3 is TGCGCCAGCAGCATCAGGGTAGTGGGTACTAATGAAAAACTGTTTTTT. It encodes CASSIRVVGTNEKLFF.

The chain uses TRBV24-1 and TRBJ2-2; TRBD1 aligns across 8 bases. The V segment lost 9 bases and the J segment 2 bases; nucleotides outside the gene matches: 4. The germline CDR1 and CDR2 sequences are KGHDR and SFDVKD. The length of the CDR3 is 14 residues. CDR3 loop: CATSGQANTGELFF. The DNA for the CDR3 is TGTGCCACCTCGGGACAGGCTAACACCGGGGAGCTGTTTTTT.

This chain joins TRBV19 and TRBJ2-3, with D hard to call. V was shortened by 7 bases and J by 3 bases, with 11 bases between the two germline ends. This CDR3 is 13 amino acids long. Germline V CDR1 and CDR2: LNHDA, SQIVND (reference sequence). The CDR3 nucleotides are TGTGCCAGTAACTATAGGCCGACAGATACGCAGTATTTT. Translating it yields CASNYRPTDTQYF.

The chain combines TRBV12-3 or TRBV12-4 with TRBJ2-7; D is possibly TRBD1 (5 bases). This CDR3 contains 13 residues. V was clipped by 7 bases and J by 1 base, with 11 bases between them. CDR3 in amino acids: CASTLQGSYEQYF. CDR3 coding DNA: TGTGCCAGCACCCTTCAGGGTTCCTACGAGCAGTACTTC.